This T cell receptor (beta chain) is drawn from a study of blood T cell repertoires in COVID-19. Authors' data handling: Reference gene primer amplification yielded estimated nucleated cell counts. The method was immunoSEQ multiplex PCR; TCRdb's version includes in-frame clones alone and lacks a portion of them. D and trimming were read from the DNA, whereas the V and J calls and clone size are those reported in that table. The table has 250,000 to 400,000 clones, about 91% seen once. V was trimmed by 5 bases and J by 10 bases, leaving 15 bases between them. The CDR3 loop spans 14 amino acids. Germline V gives CDR1 SGHVS, CDR2 FQNEAQ.

The genes are TRBV7-8 and TRBJ1-6; tentative D call: TRBD1 (5 bases). The sequencing sample was made of peripheral blood. The receptor's source is a woman under 40 with COVID-19, enrolled during active disease. CDR3 loop: CASSPAREGSPLHF. In DNA, the CDR3 is TGTGCCAGCAGCCCCGCCAGGGAAGGATCACCCCTCCACTTT. Looking up the rest from reference TRBV7-8 and TRBJ1-6 gives the full variable domain: GAGVSQSPRYKVAKRGQDVALRCDPISGHVSLFWYQQALGQGPEFLTYFQNEAQLDKSGLPSDRFFAERPEGSVSTLKIQRTQQEDSAVYLCASSPAREGSPLHFGNGTRLTVT.